This TCR beta chain was sequenced for a study of human T cells and chemical hapten exposure. Looking at the study overall: Diagnoses of alopecia areata, totalis or universalis occurred in mostly female patients. Small differences in pooled library volume mainly drove the variation in TCR yields per sample.

The CDR3 is 17 residues long. CDR1 is SQVTM, CDR2 ANQGSEA, per germline. The V gene end was trimmed by 0 bases and the J gene end by 3 bases; junction bases not matched to a gene: 7. Time point: patch test 2, 6 weeks after DPC sensitization. The treatment is: therapeutic diphenylcyclopropenone sensitization with weekly scalp DPC. TCRdb reprocessed the RACE reads via MiXCR and lists one record per CDR3 protein. Altogether 350,000 to 400,000 distinct CDR3 sequences are present, about 6% being singletons, with the ten largest covering around 5.8%. The receptor was derived from a woman in her late teens or twenties with alopecia areata. Some clones in this sample may be carry-over from other donors' samples. The J gene is TRBJ1-3, the V gene TRBV29-1; 11 bases map to TRBD1. The specimen was whole blood, collected in connection with sensitization to the hapten diphenylcyclopropenone (DPC). CDR3 sequence: CSVEDHPGQGGGNTIYF. CDR3 sequence (DNA): TGCAGCGTTGAAGATCACCCGGGACAGGGGGGTGGAAACACCATATATTTT.